A single sample is the source of the 9 T cell receptor beta chains below, sequenced in a study of radiotherapy plus CTLA-4 blockade in lung cancer. The repertoire was sequenced with immunoSEQ multiplex PCR; TCRdb's copy has only in-frame clones and lacks some. The table records around 30,000 clones, roughly 70% of them present only once. Source: peripheral blood, taken from a patient treated with radiotherapy plus ipilimumab. These receptors were obtained from a human donor with non-small cell lung cancer who had stable disease on radiotherapy plus ipilimumab.

The V gene is TRBV7-2, the J gene TRBJ2-1, with 7 bases lining up with TRBD2. Looked up from germline, CDR1 is SGHTA and CDR2 is FQGNSA. V shed 5 bases, J shed 3 bases, and the junction held 4 bases outside the gene matches. The CDR3 spans 14 residues. Written as DNA, the CDR3 is TGTGCCAGCAGCCCCCGGACTAGCTACAATGAGCAGTTCTTC. This translates into CASSPRTSYNEQFF.

In its sample, this clone is medium-sized. The chain is built from TRBV5-6 and TRBJ2-7; a weak D match, TRBD1 (6 bases). The CDR3 runs to 16 residues. Germline values: CDR1 SGHDT, CDR2 YYEEEE. Trimming shortened V by 4 bases and J by 3 bases, and 20 bases separated the two germline ends. This CDR3 reads CASSEGDPRRLYEQYF. CDR3 bases: TGTGCCAGCAGCGAGGGGGATCCTCGGCGTCTCTACGAGCAGTACTTC.

The rearrangement joins TRBV12-5 to TRBJ1-2, with D uncertain. The CDR3 is 15 residues long. V was shortened by 1 base and J by 7 bases, with 16 bases between the two germline ends. The germline gives CDR1 LGHNT, CDR2 FRNRAP. The CDR3 sequence: CASGLGARALLGYTF. The CDR3 coding sequence is TGTGCTAGTGGTTTGGGGGCCCGCGCGCTCCTTGGCTACACCTTC.

CDR3 sequence reads: CASSSELFTGELFF. The CDR3 DNA reads as TGTGCCAGCAGCTCGGAACTTTTCACCGGGGAGCTGTTTTTT. The V call is TRBV27, the J call TRBJ2-2; D is ambiguous. Trimming stripped 6 bases from V and 4 bases from J, with 12 bases between. From germline, CDR1 is MNHEY and CDR2 SMNVEV (reference sequence). The CDR3 loop spans 14 amino acids.

This clone has a handful of counts. The chain links TRBV14 to TRBJ2-7; D remains unclear. V lost 3 bases to trimming and J lost 7 bases, with 10 bases between them. Germline CDR1 and CDR2: SGHDN and FVKESK. The CDR3 totals 12 residues. The CDR3 reads CASSQSRKEQYF. CDR3 in DNA: TGTGCCAGCAGCCAGTCCAGGAAGGAGCAGTACTTC.

The rearrangement uses TRBV18 and TRBJ1-5, with unresolved D. The V end lost 2 bases, the J end lost 4 bases, and 6 bases lay between the germline ends. CDR1 and CDR2 (germline): KGHSH, LQKENI. This CDR3 has 13 amino acids. The CDR3, as DNA: TGTGCCAGCTCACCAGCGTTAAATCAGCCCCAGCATTTT. Amino acids: CASSPALNQPQHF.

The chain joins TRBV27 to TRBJ2-5; 7 nucleotides agree with TRBD2. The germline CDR1 and CDR2 sequences are MNHEY and SMNVEV (reference sequence). This CDR3 region has 18 residues. V trimming: 2 bases; J trimming: 5 bases; junction bases outside the gene matches: 17. CDR3 region: CASSLIPPLGGTGETQYF. CDR3 coding DNA: TGTGCCAGCAGTTTAATTCCACCATTGGGGGGGACGGGGGAGACCCAGTACTTC.

The chain combines TRBV25-1 with TRBJ2-1; 14 bases align to TRBD2. This CDR3 comprises 16 residues. J gave up 9 bases and V 10 bases, and 14 bases lay outside the gene matches. Germline CDR1 is MGHDK and CDR2 is SYGVNS. In DNA, the CDR3 is TGTGCCACCATGGTACCGGGACTAGCGGGAGTAAGTGAGCAGTTCTTC. This encodes CATMVPGLAGVSEQFF. Together with reference TRBV25-1 and TRBJ2-1, the CDR3 gives the full variable domain: EADIYQTPRYLVIGTGKKITLECSQTMGHDKMYWYQQDPGMELHLIHYSYGVNSTEKGDLSSESTVSRIRTEHFPLTLESARPSHTSQYLCATMVPGLAGVSEQFFGPGTRLTVL.

The V gene is TRBV7-9, the J gene TRBJ2-7, with TRBD2 as a possible D gene (6 bases). The CDR3 spans 14 residues. V dropped 5 bases and J dropped 0 bases, with 11 bases sitting between them. The germline V gene has CDR1 SEHNR and CDR2 FQNEAQ (reference sequence). CDR3 in amino acids: CASSHRDSSYEQYF. Here the CDR3 DNA reads TGTGCCAGCAGCCACCGGGACTCCTCCTACGAGCAGTACTTC.